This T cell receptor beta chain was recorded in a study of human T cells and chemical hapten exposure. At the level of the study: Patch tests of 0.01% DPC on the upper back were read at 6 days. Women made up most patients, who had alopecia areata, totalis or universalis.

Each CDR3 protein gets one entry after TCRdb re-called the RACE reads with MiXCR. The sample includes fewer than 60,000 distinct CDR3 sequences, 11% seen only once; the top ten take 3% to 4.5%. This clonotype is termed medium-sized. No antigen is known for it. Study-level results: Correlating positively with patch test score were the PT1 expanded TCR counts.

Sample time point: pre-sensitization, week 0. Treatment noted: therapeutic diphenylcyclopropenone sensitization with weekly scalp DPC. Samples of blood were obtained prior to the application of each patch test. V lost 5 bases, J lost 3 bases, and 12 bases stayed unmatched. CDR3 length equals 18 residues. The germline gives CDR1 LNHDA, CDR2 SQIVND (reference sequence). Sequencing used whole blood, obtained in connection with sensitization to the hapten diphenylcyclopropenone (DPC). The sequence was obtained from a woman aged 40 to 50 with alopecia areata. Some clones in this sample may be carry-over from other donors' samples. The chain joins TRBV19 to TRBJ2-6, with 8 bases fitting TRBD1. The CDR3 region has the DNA TGTGCCAGTAGTCCATGGACAGGGCTAACGGATGGGGCCAACGTCCTGACTTTC. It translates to CASSPWTGLTDGANVLTF.